This T cell receptor beta chain emerged from a study of T-cell reconstitution after alpha-beta-depleted transplantation in children. Study-wide findings and caveats: In patients about two months after transplant, alpha-beta T cells reportedly arose from several hundred expanded graft clones.

CDR1 is MNHEY, CDR2 SVGEGT, per germline. The CDR3 consists of 15 residues. Trimming shortened V by 2 bases and J by 3 bases, and 13 bases separated the two germline ends. This clonotype was seen ten or more times. Its antigen is not known. Preparation of the TCRbeta library used unique molecular identifiers. Each CDR3 protein gets one entry after TCRdb re-called the PCR reads with MiXCR. Among 490,000 or so distinct CDR3 sequences, about 10% were seen once, and the ten largest hold 2% to 2.5%. The origin of this receptor is a child younger than 10 with inherited bone marrow failure, due to receive a stem cell transplant. The source was PBMCs, collected before TCRalphabeta/CD19-depleted stem cell transplant. V gene TRBV6-2 or TRBV6-3 combines with J gene TRBJ1-2; D perhaps matches TRBD1 (6 bases). Here the CDR3 reads CASSYGDTDYYGYTF. CDR3 sequence (DNA): TGTGCCAGCAGTTACGGGGACACGGACTACTATGGCTACACCTTC.